A single sample is the source of the 13 T cell receptor beta chains below, sequenced in a study of T cells in Graves' hyperthyroidism and ophthalmopathy. RNA transcripts yielded amplified TCR beta CDR3 regions. HTBI primers were employed in a first-round RT-PCR of the TCR CDR3. TCRdb reprocessed the multiplex PCR reads via MiXCR and lists one record per CDR3 protein. The data hold about 420,000 distinct CDR3 sequences, with roughly 14% observed a single time. Input material: blood. These receptors originate from a young woman with Graves' hyperthyroidism.

The chain employs TRBV29-1 and TRBJ1-2; no firm D call. V lost 7 bases and J lost 2, with 8 bases in between. CDR3 size: 11 residues. Germline lookup yields CDR1 SQVTM and CDR2 ANQGSEA. CDR3 in amino acids: CSAPWNYGYTF. In nucleotides, the CDR3 is TGCAGCGCTCCCTGGAACTATGGCTACACCTTC.

This clonotype was recorded many times. This sequence joins TRBV5-5 and TRBJ1-3; D gene unclear. Germline V gene sequence: CDR1 SGHKS, CDR2 YYEKEE (reference sequence). The CDR3 length is 16 residues. The V end was cut by 1 base, the J end by 0 bases, with 11 bases between. The DNA of the CDR3 is TGTGCCAGCAGCTTGTATATGGGTGACTCTGGAAACACCATATATTTT. Protein product: CASSLYMGDSGNTIYF.

This clonotype was observed a handful of times. V usage is TRBV19 and J usage is TRBJ2-7; D not resolved. Germline V gene sequence: CDR1 LNHDA, CDR2 SQIVND (reference sequence). The V end lost 0 bases, the J end lost 3 bases, and 3 bases lay between the germline ends. The CDR3 has 12 amino acids. CDR3 residues: CASSIDRYEQYF. The DNA of the CDR3 is TGTGCCAGTAGTATAGATCGCTACGAGCAGTACTTC.

This clonotype was counted ten times or more. The chain joins TRBV5-1 to TRBJ2-7; a possible D gene is TRBD1 (6 bases). V was trimmed by 4 bases and J by 6 bases, leaving 23 bases between them. The germline V gene encodes CDR1 SGHRS and CDR2 YFSETQ. The CDR3 has 16 residues. CDR3 in amino acids: CASSKSWDKGSGEQYF. The CDR3 region has the DNA TGCGCCAGCAGCAAGAGTTGGGACAAGGGCTCAGGCGAGCAGTACTTC.

The chain combines TRBV6-1 with TRBJ1-5, with D perhaps matching TRBD1 (5 bases). Germline-derived CDR1 and CDR2 are MNHNS and SASEGT. This CDR3 spans 14 amino acids. Between the trimmed V and J ends, which lost 6 bases and 5 bases, there was a span of 14 bases. CDR3 coding DNA: TGTGCCAGCAGACGACAGAATAGGGATCAGCCCCAGCATTTT. As protein: CASRRQNRDQPQHF.

This clonotype was seen repeatedly, ten times or more. The CDR3 nucleotides read TGTGCCAGCAGCCAAGGAGGGACCGCGTGGATTCAGTACTTC. Translation: CASSQGGTAWIQYF. The chain combines TRBV3-1 with TRBJ2-4; D assignment may be TRBD1 or TRBD2 (5 bases each). This CDR3 has 14 amino acids. The V gene's germline CDR1 is LGHDT and CDR2 YNNKEL (reference sequence). V was clipped by 1 base and J by 10 bases, with 14 bases between them.

This clonotype was counted ten times or more. The rearrangement links TRBV7-9 to TRBJ2-1; no firm D call. Germline CDR1 is SEHNR and CDR2 is FQNEAQ (reference sequence). The CDR3 loop spans 13 amino acids. V was clipped by 5 bases and J by 4 bases, with 9 bases between them. The CDR3: CASSAAPYNEQFF. CDR3 nucleotides: TGTGCCAGCAGCGCAGCCCCATACAATGAGCAGTTCTTC.

This clonotype came up many times. The V call is TRBV2, the J call TRBJ2-7; 13 nucleotides match TRBD2. V was pared by 6 bases and J by 5 bases, with 10 bases of the junction left unmatched. The CDR3 totals 16 residues. Germline V gives CDR1 SNHLY, CDR2 FYNNEI. The DNA for the CDR3 is TGTGCCAGCAGCCGCGGGACTAGCGGGACCAACGACGAGCAGTACTTC. Encoded protein: CASSRGTSGTNDEQYF.

This clonotype was observed at least ten times. The chain recombines TRBV27 with TRBJ2-1; possibly TRBD2 for D (5 bases). Trimming took 0 bases from V and 3 from J, leaving 12 bases between them. Germline-derived CDR1 and CDR2 are MNHEY and SMNVEV (reference sequence). The CDR3 is 16 residues long. The CDR3, as DNA: TGTGCCAGCAGTTTATCATCCGGGGTAATCTACAATGAGCAGTTCTTC. This gives the protein CASSLSSGVIYNEQFF.

V usage is TRBV2 and J usage is TRBJ2-5; 11 bases map to TRBD2. The germline gives CDR1 SNHLY, CDR2 FYNNEI. The CDR3 loop spans 15 amino acids. V lost 6 bases to trimming and J lost 0 bases; unmatched junction nucleotides: 3. The CDR3 here is CASSLSGRDQETQYF. The DNA for the CDR3 is TGTGCCAGCAGCCTTAGCGGGAGGGACCAAGAGACCCAGTACTTC. The complete variable domain, with remaining parts taken from reference TRBV2 and TRBJ2-5, reads EPEVTQTPSHQVTQMGQEVILRCVPISNHLYFYWYRQILGQKVEFLVSFYNNEISEKSEIFDDQFSVERPDGSNFTLKIRSTKLEDSAMYFCASSLSGRDQETQYFGPGTRLLVL.

In its sample, this clonotype was seen many times. V gene TRBV2 combines with J gene TRBJ1-1; D is possibly TRBD1 (5 bases). The CDR3 sequence is 15 residues long. The V gene's germline CDR1 is SNHLY and CDR2 FYNNEI. V was shortened by 6 bases and J by 0 bases, with 14 bases between the two germline ends. As DNA, the CDR3 is TGTGCCAGCAGCGTAACGTTGACAGTGAACACTGAAGCTTTCTTT. Translated, it gives CASSVTLTVNTEAFF.

The chain recombines TRBV11-3 with TRBJ2-1; D could derive from TRBD1 or TRBD2 (6 bases each). The length of the CDR3 is 16 residues. CDR1 and CDR2 from the germline V gene are SGHNT and YENEEA. The V end lost 1 base, the J end lost 5 bases, and 15 bases lay between the germline ends. CDR3 sequence: CASSLGGAGMNNEQFF. DNA of the CDR3: TGTGCCAGCAGCTTAGGGGGGGCGGGCATGAACAATGAGCAGTTCTTC.

CDR3 DNA sequence: TGTGCCAGCAGCTTAGGGCCTCTCGATGAGCAGTTCTTC. Amino acid sequence: CASSLGPLDEQFF. This chain uses TRBV7-3 with TRBJ2-1, with D hard to call. The CDR3 spans 13 residues. V shed 2 bases and J shed 8 bases, with 10 bases lying between them. Germline loops: CDR1 SGHTA, CDR2 FQGTGA.